The rows below give T cell receptor beta chains drawn from one sample of a study of blood T cell repertoires in COVID-19. TCRdb's table, derived via immunoSEQ multiplex PCR, lists solely in-frame clones and lacks some. The table records fewer than 500,000 clones, 87% of them present only once. The sample consisted of PBMCs or T cells enriched from blood (not recorded which). These receptor sequences come from a woman between 18 and 30 years old with acute COVID-19. Each CDR3 is given with its conserved first and last residue. Fields, in order: J gene, V gene, clone size, D gene, CDR3 protein, CDR3 DNA. D genes are given only for firm matches. The size of a clone is reported for some rows only, either as once, few or many, or as a class for expanded clones.

>TRBJ2-5|TRBV28|.|TRBD1
CASSTGDETQYF
TGTGCCAGCAGTACAGGGGATGAGACCCAGTACTTC
>TRBJ1-6|TRBV6-6|.|TRBD1
CASSPRQGHSPLHF
TGTGCCAGCAGCCCAAGACAGGGGCATTCACCCCTCCACTTT
>TRBJ1-1|TRBV10-1|.|.
CASSADRHTEAFF
TGCGCCAGCAGCGCTGACAGACACACTGAAGCTTTCTTT
>TRBJ1-5|TRBV2|.|TRBD1
CASSEGLSGTGGRSNQPQHF
TGTGCCAGCAGTGAAGGTTTATCGGGGACAGGGGGCCGCAGCAATCAGCCCCAGCATTTT
>TRBJ2-1|TRBV28|.|.
CASSLLRYNEQFF
TGTGCCAGCAGTTTATTGAGGTACAATGAGCAGTTCTTC
>TRBJ2-2|TRBV19|.|TRBD2
CASSPRPAGGNTGELFF
TGTGCCAGTAGTCCCCGTCCAGCGGGAGGGAACACCGGGGAGCTGTTTTTT
>TRBJ2-2|TRBV18|once|.
CASSRIESGSDTGELFF
TGTGCCAGCTCACGGATCGAGAGCGGTTCGGACACCGGGGAGCTGTTTTTT
>TRBJ2-7|TRBV27|.|TRBD1
CASGTGAYEQYF
TGTGCCAGCGGGACAGGGGCCTACGAGCAGTACTTC
>TRBJ1-1|TRBV6-1|.|.
CASSEMELRLNTEAFF
TGTGCCAGCAGTGAAATGGAACTGAGGCTGAACACTGAAGCTTTCTTT
>TRBJ2-5|TRBV4-1|.|.
CASSVQGSETQYF
TGCGCCAGCAGCGTGCAGGGCTCGGAGACCCAGTACTTC
>TRBJ2-2|TRBV10-2|.|TRBD2
CASTQAGVSTGELFF
TGCGCCAGCACACAAGCGGGGGTATCCACCGGGGAGCTGTTTTTT
>TRBJ2-5|TRBV13|.|TRBD1
CASSLGQAGSEGTQYF
TGTGCCAGCAGCTTGGGACAGGCCGGCTCCGAGGGGACCCAGTACTTC
>TRBJ2-7|TRBV30|.|TRBD2
CAWSLAEKAPYEQYF
TGTGCCTGGAGTCTAGCGGAAAAGGCCCCCTACGAGCAGTACTTC
>TRBJ1-3|TRBV19|.|.
CASSSARAGSGNTIYF
TGTGCCAGTAGTTCAGCCAGGGCTGGCTCTGGAAACACCATATATTTT
>TRBJ2-5|TRBV18|.|TRBD2
CASSPGGGSQETQYF
TGTGCCAGCTCACCTGGCGGGGGGAGTCAAGAGACCCAGTACTTC